The 9 T cell receptor beta chains given below trace back to one sample, sequenced in a study of blood T cells in healthy people across ages. With a J-beta primer mix and a sample-barcoded 5' primer, a second PCR ran about 6 to 11 cycles. Using its own MiXCR run on the 5' RACE reads, TCRdb lists one record per CDR3 protein. In the table there are just under 900,000 distinct CDR3 sequences, around 30% of which are singletons. Specimen: blood. The receptors here all came from a woman of 80 years or more in good health.

This clonotype occurred many times. V and J are TRBV3-1 and TRBJ2-5, with a possible D match to TRBD2 (6 bases). In germline, CDR1 is LGHDT, CDR2 YNNKEL (reference sequence). CDR3 length equals 13 residues. Trimming removed 5 bases from V and 7 bases from J, with 14 bases in between. CDR3 amino acids: CASSFGGEPTQYF. CDR3 in DNA: TGTGCCAGCAGCTTCGGGGGAGAACCGACCCAGTACTTC.

This clonotype has more than one count but fewer than ten. A read error may be the cause here, since a much bigger clone is one base away. The chain couples TRBV7-9 to TRBJ2-1, with 9 positions matching TRBD2. Germline V gene sequence: CDR1 SEHNR, CDR2 FQNEAQ (reference sequence). The CDR3 has 13 amino acids. The DNA for the CDR3 is TGTGCCAAGGCGGGGGGGCCCTACAATGGGCAGTTCTTC. This codes for CAKAGGPYNGQFF.

Comment on this clonotype: This may arise from a read error, as a much more abundant clone is one base away. V and J are TRBV7-9 and TRBJ2-7, with TRBD1 matching 11 bases. The CDR3 totals 14 residues. V was pared by 5 bases and J by 9 bases, with 9 bases of the junction left unmatched. Per the germline V gene, CDR1 is SEHNR and CDR2 is FQNEAQ (reference sequence). In DNA form, the CDR3 reads TGTGCCAGCAGCCGGACAGGGGGCGAGGTAGTGCAGTACTTC. Translating gives CASSRTGGEVVQYF.

For this clonotype: A much larger clone differs by one base, so this may be a read error. The rearrangement links TRBV2 to TRBJ1-2; D unresolved. The germline gives CDR1 SNHLY, CDR2 FYNNEI. The CDR3 runs 11 residues. CDR3 coding DNA: TGTGCCAGCAGTGAAGCCGTGGGCTACGCCTTC. This sequence encodes CASSEAVGYAF.

This chain connects TRBV6-5 to TRBJ1-5; no clear D gene. Germline CDR1 reads MNHEY; CDR2 reads SVGAGI. The CDR3 contains 15 residues. Between the trimmed V and J ends, which lost 8 bases and 4 bases, there was a span of 18 bases. This CDR3 is CASRLGSIPNQPQHF. The CDR3 region has the DNA TGTGCCAGCCGTTTGGGGTCTATCCCGAATCAGCCCCAGCATTTT.

The J gene is TRBJ2-1, the V gene TRBV2; 7 bases line up with TRBD2. CDR3 length equals 15 residues. Per germline, CDR1 SNHLY and CDR2 FYNNEI. V trimming: 2 bases; J trimming: 3 bases; junction bases outside the gene matches: 4. CDR3 sequence reads: CASSEYLAVYNEQFF. CDR3 bases: TGTGCCAGCAGTGAATACCTAGCGGTCTACAATGAGCAGTTCTTC. Complete variable domain (other parts from reference TRBV2 and TRBJ2-1): EPEVTQTPSHQVTQMGQEVILRCVPISNHLYFYWYRQILGQKVEFLVSFYNNEISEKSEIFDDQFSVERPDGSNFTLKIRSTKLEDSAMYFCASSEYLAVYNEQFFGPGTRLTVL.

V gene TRBV28 combines with J gene TRBJ1-5, with 8 bases aligning to TRBD1. J was trimmed by 2 bases and V by 0 bases; bases with no gene match: 3. Per the germline V gene, CDR1 is MDHEN and CDR2 is SYDVKM. The CDR3 is made up of 16 amino acids. CDR3 loop: CASSLWQGAGNQPQHF. The CDR3 region has the DNA TGTGCCAGCAGTTTATGGCAGGGGGCCGGCAATCAGCCCCAGCATTTT.

This clonotype was recorded many times. J is TRBJ2-6 and V is TRBV7-9; D is perhaps TRBD1 or TRBD2 (5 bases each). Germline V CDR1 and CDR2: SEHNR, FQNEAQ (reference sequence). V lost 3 bases, J lost 0 bases, and 12 bases lay in between. The CDR3 consists of 17 residues. This chain's CDR3 is CASSFSGRSSGANVLTF. CDR3 coding DNA: TGTGCCAGCAGCTTCTCGGGACGGAGCTCTGGGGCCAACGTCCTGACTTTC.

Of note for this clonotype: A junction boundary mismatches the germline segment, possibly from a read error. The genes are TRBV6-2 or TRBV6-3 and TRBJ1-1; D uncertain. The CDR3 spans 16 residues. Germline values: CDR1 MNHEY, CDR2 SVGEGT. The chain's CDR3 is CAGSPSRTHTNTEAFF. The CDR3 DNA reads as TGTGCCGGCAGTCCCTCCCGGACCCATACGAACACTGAAGCTTTCTTT.